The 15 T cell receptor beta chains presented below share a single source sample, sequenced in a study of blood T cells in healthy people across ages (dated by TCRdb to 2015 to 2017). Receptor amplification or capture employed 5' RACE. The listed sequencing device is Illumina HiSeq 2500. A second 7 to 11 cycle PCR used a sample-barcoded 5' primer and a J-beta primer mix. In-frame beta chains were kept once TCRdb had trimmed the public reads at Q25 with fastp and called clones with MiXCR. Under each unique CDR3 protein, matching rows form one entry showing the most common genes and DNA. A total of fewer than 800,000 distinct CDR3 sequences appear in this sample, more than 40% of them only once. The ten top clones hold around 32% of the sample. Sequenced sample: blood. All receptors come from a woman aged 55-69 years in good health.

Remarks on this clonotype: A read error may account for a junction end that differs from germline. CDR3 residues: CTSSFPGLAGEASYEQYF. The CDR3 DNA follows: TGTACCAGCAGCTTCCCGGGACTAGCGGGAGAGGCCTCCTACGAGCAGTACTTC. The chain is built from TRBV7-8 and TRBJ2-7; 14 nucleotides align to TRBD2. The CDR3 totals 18 residues. Germline assignment: CDR1 SGHVS and CDR2 FQNEAQ.

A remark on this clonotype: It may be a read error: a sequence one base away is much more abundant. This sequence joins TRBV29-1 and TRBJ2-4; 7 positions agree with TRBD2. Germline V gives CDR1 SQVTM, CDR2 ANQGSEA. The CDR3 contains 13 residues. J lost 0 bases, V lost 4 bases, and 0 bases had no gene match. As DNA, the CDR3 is TGCAGCGTTGCGGGAGGAGCCAAAAACATTCAGTACTTC. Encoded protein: CSVAGGAKNIQYF.

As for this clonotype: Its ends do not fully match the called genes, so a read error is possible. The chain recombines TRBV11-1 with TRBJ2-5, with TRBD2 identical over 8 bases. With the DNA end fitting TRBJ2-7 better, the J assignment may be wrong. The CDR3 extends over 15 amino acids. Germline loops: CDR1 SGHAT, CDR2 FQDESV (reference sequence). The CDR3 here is CACSSKPGGPREQYF. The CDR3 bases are TGTGCCTGCAGCTCAAAGCCGGGAGGGCCACGCGAGCAGTACTTC.

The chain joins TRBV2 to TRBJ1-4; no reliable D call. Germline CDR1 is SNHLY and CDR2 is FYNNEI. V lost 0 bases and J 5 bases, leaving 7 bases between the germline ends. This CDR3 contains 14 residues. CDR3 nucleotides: TGTGCCAGCAGTGAAGCCCGGCGGAATGAAAAACTGTTTTTT. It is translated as CASSEARRNEKLFF.

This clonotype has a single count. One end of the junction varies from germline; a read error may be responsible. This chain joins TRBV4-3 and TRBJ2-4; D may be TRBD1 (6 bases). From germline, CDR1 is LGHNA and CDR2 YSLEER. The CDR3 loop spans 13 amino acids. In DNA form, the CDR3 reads TGCGCCAGCAGCCAAGAGACAGGCTACGAGCAGTGCTTC. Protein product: CASSQETGYEQCF.

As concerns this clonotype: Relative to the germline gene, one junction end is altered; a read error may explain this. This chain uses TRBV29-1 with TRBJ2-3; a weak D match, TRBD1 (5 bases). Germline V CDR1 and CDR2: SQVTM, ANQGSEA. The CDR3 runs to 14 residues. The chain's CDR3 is CSVVGSPSTGTQYF. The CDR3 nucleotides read TGCAGCGTTGTAGGTAGCCCCAGCACAGGTACGCAGTATTTT.

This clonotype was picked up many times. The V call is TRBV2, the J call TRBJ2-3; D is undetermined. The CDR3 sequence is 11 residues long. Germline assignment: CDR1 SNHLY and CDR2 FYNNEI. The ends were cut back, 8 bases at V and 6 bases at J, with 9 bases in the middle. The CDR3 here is CASFVRDTQYF. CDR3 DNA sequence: TGTGCCAGCTTCGTCAGGGATACGCAGTATTTT.

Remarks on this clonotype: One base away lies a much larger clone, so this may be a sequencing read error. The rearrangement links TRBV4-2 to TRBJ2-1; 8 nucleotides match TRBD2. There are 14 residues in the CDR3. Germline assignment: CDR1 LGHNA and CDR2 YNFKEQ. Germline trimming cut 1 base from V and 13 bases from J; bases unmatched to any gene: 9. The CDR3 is CASSQGAGEETQFF. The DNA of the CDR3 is TGTGCCAGCAGCCAAGGAGCGGGAGAAGAGACCCAGTTCTTC.

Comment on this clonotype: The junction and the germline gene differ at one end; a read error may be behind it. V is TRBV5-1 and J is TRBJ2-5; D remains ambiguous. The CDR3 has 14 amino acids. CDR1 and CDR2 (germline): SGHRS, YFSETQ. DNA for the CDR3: TGCGGCAGCAGCTTGGTCGGGTCCGGGGAGACCCAGTACTTC. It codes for CGSSLVGSGETQYF. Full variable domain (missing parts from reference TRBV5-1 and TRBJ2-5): KAGVTQTPRYLIKTRGQQVTLSCSPISGHRSVSWYQQTPGQGLQFLFEYFSETQRNKGNFPGRFSGRQFSNSRSEMNVSTLELGDSALYLCGSSLVGSGETQYFGPGTRLLVL.

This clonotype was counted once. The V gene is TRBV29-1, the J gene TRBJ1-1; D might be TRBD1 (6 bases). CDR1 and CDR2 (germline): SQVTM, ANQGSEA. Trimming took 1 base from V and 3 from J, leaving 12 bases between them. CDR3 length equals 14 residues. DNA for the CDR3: TGCAGCGTTGAAGGCCCCAGGGGAGACACTGAAGCTTTCTTT. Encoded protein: CSVEGPRGDTEAFF.

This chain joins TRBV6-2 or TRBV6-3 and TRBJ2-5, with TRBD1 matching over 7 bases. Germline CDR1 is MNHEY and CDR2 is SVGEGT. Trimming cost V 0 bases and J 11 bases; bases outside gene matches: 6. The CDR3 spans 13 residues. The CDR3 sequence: CASSYSPGQAQYF. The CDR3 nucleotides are TGTGCCAGCAGTTACTCCCCCGGACAGGCGCAGTACTTC.

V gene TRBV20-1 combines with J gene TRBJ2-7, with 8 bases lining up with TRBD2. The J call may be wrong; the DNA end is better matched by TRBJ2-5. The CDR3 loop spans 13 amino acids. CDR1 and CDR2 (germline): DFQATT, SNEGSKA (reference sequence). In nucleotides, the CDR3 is TGCAGTGCTAGACCGGGAGGGGGAGAGACCCAGTACTTC. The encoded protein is CSARPGGGETQYF.

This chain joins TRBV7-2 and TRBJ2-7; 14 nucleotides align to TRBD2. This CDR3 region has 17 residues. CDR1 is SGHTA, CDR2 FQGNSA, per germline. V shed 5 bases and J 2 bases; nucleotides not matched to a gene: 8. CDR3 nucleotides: TGTGCCAGCAGCCCCCTGACTAGCGGGAGGGGGACCTACGAGCAGTACTTC. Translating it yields CASSPLTSGRGTYEQYF.

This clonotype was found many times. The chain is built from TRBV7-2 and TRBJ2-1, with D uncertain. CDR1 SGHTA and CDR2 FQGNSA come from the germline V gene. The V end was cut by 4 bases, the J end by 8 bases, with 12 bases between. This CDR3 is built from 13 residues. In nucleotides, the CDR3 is TGTGCCAGCAGCTCCCAATCGCACCATGAGCAGTTCTTC. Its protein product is CASSSQSHHEQFF.

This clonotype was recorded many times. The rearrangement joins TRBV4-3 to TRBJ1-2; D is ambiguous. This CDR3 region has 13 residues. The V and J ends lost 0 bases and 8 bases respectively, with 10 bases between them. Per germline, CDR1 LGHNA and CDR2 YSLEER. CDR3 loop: CASSQETRSGYTF. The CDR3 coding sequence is TGCGCCAGCAGCCAAGAAACCAGGAGCGGCTACACCTTC.